The rows below give T cell receptor beta chains drawn from one sample of a study of T cells in Graves' hyperthyroidism and ophthalmopathy. TCRdb reanalysed the multiplex PCR reads using MiXCR and keeps one entry per CDR3 protein. The data show roughly 170,000 distinct CDR3 sequences, approximately 17% seen once. The sequencing sample was made of blood. The receptors derive from a woman aged 45-65 years with Graves' hyperthyroidism. Both conserved end residues are part of each CDR3. A D gene is named only where the DNA matches it firmly. Size values are once, few and many counts, or a class for expanded clones, and some rows have none.

>TRBV2|TRBJ1-1|many|TRBD1
CASEGQGVDDTEAFF
TGTGCCAGCGAGGGACAGGGGGTCGATGACACTGAAGCTTTCTTT
>TRBV6-2/TRBV6-3|TRBJ1-1|-|-
CASVGEDTEAFF
TGTGCCAGCGTGGGAGAGGACACTGAAGCTTTCTTT
>TRBV7-7|TRBJ2-2|many|TRBD1
CASSWDSSTGELFF
TGTGCTAGCAGCTGGGACAGCTCCACCGGGGAGCTGTTTTTT
>TRBV11-3|TRBJ2-1|many|-
CASSLDRGAYNEQFF
TGTGCCAGCAGCTTAGACAGGGGCGCCTACAATGAGCAGTTCTTC
>TRBV11-2|TRBJ2-1|many|-
CASSSISWGEQFF
TGTGCCAGCAGCTCAATAAGTTGGGGTGAGCAGTTCTTC
>TRBV27|TRBJ1-2|few|-
CASSLKAGVNYGYTF
TGTGCCAGCAGTTTAAAGGCAGGGGTAAACTATGGCTACACCTTC
>TRBV19|TRBJ2-3|-|-
CASSAPGTGISTDTQYF
TGTGCCAGTAGTGCCCCCGGGACGGGAATCAGCACAGATACGCAGTATTTT
>TRBV20-1|TRBJ2-7|-|-
CSASGPSSYEQYF
TGCAGTGCTAGCGGGCCGAGCTCCTACGAGCAGTACTTC
>TRBV27|TRBJ1-1|many|-
CASSLVNGGTEAFF
TGTGCCAGCAGTTTGGTTAACGGGGGCACTGAAGCTTTCTTT
>TRBV6-1|TRBJ2-5|many|-
CASRPGGETQYF
TGTGCCAGTAGACCTGGAGGAGAGACCCAGTACTTC
>TRBV6-5|TRBJ1-2|-|-
CASSYKVAGGDGYTF
TGTGCCAGCAGTTATAAGGTGGCAGGCGGAGATGGCTACACCTTC
>TRBV10-3|TRBJ1-2|few|-
CAISEFAGEDGYTF
TGTGCCATCAGTGAGTTTGCAGGGGAGGATGGCTACACCTTC
>TRBV27|TRBJ1-2|many|-
CASSRLDVHDGYTF
TGTGCCAGCAGTCGCCTGGACGTACATGATGGCTACACCTTC
>TRBV6-5|TRBJ2-4|-|-
CASSYSSPRGAAKNIQYF
TGTGCCAGCAGTTACTCCTCTCCCAGGGGGGCGGCCAAAAACATTCAGTACTTC
>TRBV6-1|TRBJ2-5|many|-
CASREQAQETQYF
TGTGCCAGCAGGGAACAGGCGCAAGAGACCCAGTACTTC
>TRBV5-1|TRBJ2-2|-|-
CASSLGTITGELFF
TGCGCCAGCAGCTTGGGCACAATCACCGGGGAGCTGTTTTTT
>TRBV3-1|TRBJ2-1|many|-
CASSRIYNEQFF
TGTGCCAGCAGCCGAATCTACAATGAGCAGTTCTTC
>TRBV7-2|TRBJ1-5|many|-
CASSLAGGNNQPQHF
TGTGCCAGCAGCTTAGCCGGGGGGAACAATCAGCCCCAGCATTTT
>TRBV12-3/TRBV12-4|TRBJ1-1|many|-
CASSLYRANTEAFF
TGTGCCAGCAGTTTGTACAGGGCGAACACTGAAGCTTTCTTT
>TRBV27|TRBJ1-1|-|-
CASSRNRLLNTEAFF
TGTGCCAGCAGCAGGAACAGGTTATTGAACACTGAAGCTTTCTTT
>TRBV28|TRBJ2-7|many|-
CASSLNDEQYF
TGTGCCAGCAGTTTAAATGACGAGCAGTACTTC